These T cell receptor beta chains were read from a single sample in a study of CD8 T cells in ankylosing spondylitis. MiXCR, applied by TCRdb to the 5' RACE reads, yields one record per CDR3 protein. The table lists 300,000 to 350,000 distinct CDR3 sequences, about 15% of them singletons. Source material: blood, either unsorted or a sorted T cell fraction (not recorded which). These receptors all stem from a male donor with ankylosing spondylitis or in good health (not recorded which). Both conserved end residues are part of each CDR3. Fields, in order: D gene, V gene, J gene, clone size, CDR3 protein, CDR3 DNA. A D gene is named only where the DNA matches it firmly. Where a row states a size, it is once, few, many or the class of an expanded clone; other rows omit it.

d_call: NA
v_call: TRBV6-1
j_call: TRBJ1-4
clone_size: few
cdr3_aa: CASTARRGFTNEKLFF
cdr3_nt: TGTGCCAGCACCGCGAGGAGGGGATTCACTAATGAAAAACTGTTTTTT

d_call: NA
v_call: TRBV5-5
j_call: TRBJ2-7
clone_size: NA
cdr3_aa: CASSFVKGEQYF
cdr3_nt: TGTGCCAGCAGCTTCGTAAAGGGCGAGCAGTACTTC

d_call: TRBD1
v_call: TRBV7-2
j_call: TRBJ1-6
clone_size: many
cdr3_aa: CASSSGQGAYNSPLHF
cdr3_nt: TGTGCCAGCAGCTCGGGACAGGGGGCCTATAATTCACCCCTCCACTTT

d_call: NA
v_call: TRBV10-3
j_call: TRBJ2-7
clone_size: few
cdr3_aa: CAISESGQILEQYF
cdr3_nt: TGTGCCATCAGTGAGTCGGGGCAAATACTCGAGCAGTACTTC

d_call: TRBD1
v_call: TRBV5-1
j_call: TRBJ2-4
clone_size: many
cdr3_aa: CASSSTPRQGVGNIQYF
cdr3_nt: TGCGCCAGCAGCTCCACCCCACGACAGGGAGTTGGAAACATTCAGTACTTC

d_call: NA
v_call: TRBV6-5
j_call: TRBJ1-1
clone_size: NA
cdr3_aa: CASSYGGAENTEAFF
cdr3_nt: TGTGCCAGCAGTTACGGGGGGGCTGAGAACACTGAAGCTTTCTTT

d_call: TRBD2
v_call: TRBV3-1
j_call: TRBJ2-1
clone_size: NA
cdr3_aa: CACSQEFGRYNEQFF
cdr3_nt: TGTGCCTGCAGCCAAGAGTTCGGGAGGTACAATGAGCAGTTCTTC

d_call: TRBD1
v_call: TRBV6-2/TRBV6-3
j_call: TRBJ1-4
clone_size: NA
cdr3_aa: CASSKPGGREKLFF
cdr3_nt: TGTGCCAGCAGTAAACCAGGGGGAAGAGAAAAACTGTTTTTT

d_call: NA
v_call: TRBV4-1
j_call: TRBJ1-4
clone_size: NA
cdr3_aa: CASTATPTGGGTTNEKLFF
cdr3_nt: TGCGCCAGCACTGCAACCCCGACGGGGGGGGGCACAACTAATGAAAAACTGTTTTTT

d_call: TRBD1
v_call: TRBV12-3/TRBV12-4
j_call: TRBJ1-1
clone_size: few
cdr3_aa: CASISQGFRTEAFF
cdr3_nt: TGTGCCAGCATCTCACAGGGGTTTAGGACTGAAGCTTTCTTT